Ten or more counts support the clone carrying this TCR beta chain. The data are from a study of neurological immune-mediated disorders. TCRdb reprocessed the 5' RACE reads via MiXCR and lists one record per CDR3 protein. The sample lists more than 30,000 distinct CDR3 sequences, around 4% occurring once. V lost 3 bases to trimming and J lost 5 bases; unmatched junction nucleotides: 7. The CDR3 consists of 16 residues. Germline CDR1 is SEHNR and CDR2 is FQNEAQ (reference sequence). The sample comprised CD4+ T cells from blood. The rearrangement joins TRBV7-9 to TRBJ1-6; 7 positions agree with TRBD1. The sequence derives from a woman aged 35 to 49 in good health. Here the CDR3 DNA reads TGTGCCAGCAGCTTTGGTAGGGGGCCCCATAATTCACCCCTCCACTTT. Translated, it gives CASSFGRGPHNSPLHF.